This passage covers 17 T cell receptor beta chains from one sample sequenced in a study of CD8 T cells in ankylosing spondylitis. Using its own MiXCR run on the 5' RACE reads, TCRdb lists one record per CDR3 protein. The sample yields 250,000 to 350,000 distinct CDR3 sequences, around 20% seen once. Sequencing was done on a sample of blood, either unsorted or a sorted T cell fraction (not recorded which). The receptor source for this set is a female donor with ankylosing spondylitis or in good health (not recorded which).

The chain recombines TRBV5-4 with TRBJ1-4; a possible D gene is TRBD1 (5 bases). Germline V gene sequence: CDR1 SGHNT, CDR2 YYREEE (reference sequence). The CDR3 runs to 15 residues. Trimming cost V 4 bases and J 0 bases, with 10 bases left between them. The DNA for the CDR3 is TGTGCCAGCAGCGTGGGGCTTGCAACTAATGAAAAACTGTTTTTT. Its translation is CASSVGLATNEKLFF.

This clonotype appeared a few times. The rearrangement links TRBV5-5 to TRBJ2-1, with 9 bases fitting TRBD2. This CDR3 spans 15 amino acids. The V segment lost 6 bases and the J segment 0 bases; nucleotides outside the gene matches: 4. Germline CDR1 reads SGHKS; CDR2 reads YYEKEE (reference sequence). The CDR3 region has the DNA TGTGCCAGCACCCTTAGCGGGAGCTCCTACAATGAGCAGTTCTTC. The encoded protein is CASTLSGSSYNEQFF.

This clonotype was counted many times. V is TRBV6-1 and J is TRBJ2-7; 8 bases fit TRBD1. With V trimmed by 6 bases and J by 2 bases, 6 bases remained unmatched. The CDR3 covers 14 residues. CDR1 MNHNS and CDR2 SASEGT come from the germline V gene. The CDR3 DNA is TGTGCCAGCAGCAGGACAGGGCTTACCTACGAGCAGTACTTC. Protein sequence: CASSRTGLTYEQYF.

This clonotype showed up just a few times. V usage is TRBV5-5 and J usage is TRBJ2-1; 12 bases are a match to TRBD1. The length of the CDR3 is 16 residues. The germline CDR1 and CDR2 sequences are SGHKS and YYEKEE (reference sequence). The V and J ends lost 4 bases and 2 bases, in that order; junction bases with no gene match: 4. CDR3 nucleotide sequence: TGTGCCAGCAGCCCGGGACAGGGGGCAGCCTACAATGAGCAGTTCTTC. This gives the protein CASSPGQGAAYNEQFF.

CDR3 in DNA: TGCGCCAGCAGTCGATTCCGGGACACCAAGGACTCTGGGGCCAACGTCCTGACTTTC. Translation gives CASSRFRDTKDSGANVLTF. The V call is TRBV23-1, the J call TRBJ2-6; perhaps TRBD1 as D (6 bases). TRBV23-1 is classed as an ORF, of uncertain function. The CDR3 covers 19 residues. V was cut by 4 bases and J by 0 bases, with 19 bases left in between.

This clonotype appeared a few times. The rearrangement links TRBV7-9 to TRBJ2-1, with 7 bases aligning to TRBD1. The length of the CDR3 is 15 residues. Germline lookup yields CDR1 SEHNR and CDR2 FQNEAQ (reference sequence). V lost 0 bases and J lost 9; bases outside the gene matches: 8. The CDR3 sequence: CASSLALTGASEQFF. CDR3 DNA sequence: TGTGCCAGCAGCTTAGCCCTTACAGGGGCTAGTGAGCAGTTCTTC.

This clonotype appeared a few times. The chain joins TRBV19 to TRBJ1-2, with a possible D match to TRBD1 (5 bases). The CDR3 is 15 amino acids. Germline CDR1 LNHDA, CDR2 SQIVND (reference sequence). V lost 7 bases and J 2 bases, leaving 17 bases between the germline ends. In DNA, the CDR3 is TGTGCCAGTAACCCTTCTTATCCAGGGAACTATGGCTACACCTTC. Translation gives CASNPSYPGNYGYTF.

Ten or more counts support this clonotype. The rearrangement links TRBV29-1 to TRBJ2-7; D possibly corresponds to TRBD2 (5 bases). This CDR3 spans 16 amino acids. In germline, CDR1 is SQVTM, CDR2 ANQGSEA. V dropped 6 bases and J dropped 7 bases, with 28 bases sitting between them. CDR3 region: CSVAGSSGENAREQYF. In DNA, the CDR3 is TGCAGCGTGGCGGGCAGCTCCGGAGAGAATGCTCGGGAGCAGTACTTC.

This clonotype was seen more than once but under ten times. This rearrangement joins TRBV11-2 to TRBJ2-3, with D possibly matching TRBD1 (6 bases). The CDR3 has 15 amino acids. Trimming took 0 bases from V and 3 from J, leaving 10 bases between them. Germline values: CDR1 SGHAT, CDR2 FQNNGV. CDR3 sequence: CASSLEGHRTDTQYF. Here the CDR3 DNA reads TGTGCCAGCAGCTTAGAGGGACACAGAACAGATACGCAGTATTTT.

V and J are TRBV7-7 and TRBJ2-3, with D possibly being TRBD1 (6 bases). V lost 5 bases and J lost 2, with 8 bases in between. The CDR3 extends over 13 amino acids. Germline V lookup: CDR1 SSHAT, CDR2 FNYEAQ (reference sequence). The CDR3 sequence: CASSRDNTDTQYF. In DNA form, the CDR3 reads TGTGCCAGCAGCCGGGACAACACAGATACGCAGTATTTT.

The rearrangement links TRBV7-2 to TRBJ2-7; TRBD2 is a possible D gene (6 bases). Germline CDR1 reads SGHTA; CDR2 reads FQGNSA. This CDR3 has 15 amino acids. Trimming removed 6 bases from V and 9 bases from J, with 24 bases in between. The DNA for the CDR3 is TGTGCCAGCAGAAAATCGGACGGGACTGCGGAGGGGCAGTACTTC. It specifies CASRKSDGTAEGQYF.

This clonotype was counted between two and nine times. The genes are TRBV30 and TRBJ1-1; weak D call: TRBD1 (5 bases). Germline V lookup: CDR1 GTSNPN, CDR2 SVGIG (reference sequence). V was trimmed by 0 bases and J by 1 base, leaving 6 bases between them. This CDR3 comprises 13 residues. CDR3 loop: CAWSVGTNTEAFF. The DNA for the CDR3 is TGTGCCTGGAGTGTCGGGACGAACACTGAAGCTTTCTTT.

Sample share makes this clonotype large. CDR3 in DNA: TGTGCCAGCACAGGCAACTCCTACGAGCAGTACTTC. Its translation: CASTGNSYEQYF. The chain links TRBV28 to TRBJ2-7; D remains unclear. The germline gives CDR1 MDHEN, CDR2 SYDVKM. CDR3 length: 12 residues. V was trimmed by 7 bases and J by 0 bases, leaving 7 bases between them.

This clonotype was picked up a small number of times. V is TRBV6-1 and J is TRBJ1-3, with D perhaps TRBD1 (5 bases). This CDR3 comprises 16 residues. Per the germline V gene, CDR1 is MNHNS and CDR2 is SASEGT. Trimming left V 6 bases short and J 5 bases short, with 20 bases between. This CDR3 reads CASRSGGNNERNTIYF. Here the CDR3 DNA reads TGTGCCAGCAGAAGCGGGGGGAATAATGAAAGAAACACCATATATTTT.

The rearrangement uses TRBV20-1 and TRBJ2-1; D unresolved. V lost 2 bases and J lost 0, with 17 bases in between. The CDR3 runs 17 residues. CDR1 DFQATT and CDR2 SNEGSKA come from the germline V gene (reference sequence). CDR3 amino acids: CSARIQRLQSSYNEQFF. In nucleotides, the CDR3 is TGCAGTGCTAGAATACAGCGCCTTCAGAGCTCCTACAATGAGCAGTTCTTC.

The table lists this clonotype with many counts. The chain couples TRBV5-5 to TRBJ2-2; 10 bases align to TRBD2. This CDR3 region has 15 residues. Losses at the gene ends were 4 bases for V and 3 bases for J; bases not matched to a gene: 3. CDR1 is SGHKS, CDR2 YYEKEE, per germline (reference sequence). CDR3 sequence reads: CASSRTSGYTGELFF. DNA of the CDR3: TGTGCCAGCAGCCGGACTAGCGGTTACACCGGGGAGCTGTTTTTT. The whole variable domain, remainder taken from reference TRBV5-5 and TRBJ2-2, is DAGVTQSPTHLIKTRGQQVTLRCSPISGHKSVSWYQQVLGQGPQFIFQYYEKEERGRGNFPDRFSARQFPNYSSELNVNALLLGDSALYLCASSRTSGYTGELFFGEGSRLTVL.

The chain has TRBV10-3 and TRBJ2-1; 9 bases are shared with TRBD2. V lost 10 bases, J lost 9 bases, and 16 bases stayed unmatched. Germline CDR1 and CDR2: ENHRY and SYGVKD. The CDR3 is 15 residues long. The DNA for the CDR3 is TGTGCCACGTCTGCCGGGACTAGCACGGGCAGTGAGCAGTTCTTC. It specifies CATSAGTSTGSEQFF.